This T cell receptor beta chain was captured by sequencing in a study of T cells after yellow fever vaccination (dated by TCRdb to between 2017 and 2020). With respect to the entire study: Libraries from fractions with low cell numbers were prepared with the SMART-Seq v4 Ultra Low Input RNA kit. Blood was drawn at multiple timepoints before and after primary and secondary immunization, with bulk PBMC replicates and cell subsets isolated. Two healthy male donors made up the cohort, one aged 18 to 30 years and the other aged 30 to 40 years. To follow T-cell clones before and after primary and booster YFV17D yellow fever vaccination, bulk TCR alpha and beta repertoires were sequenced over time.

The treatment or condition label on this specimen signifies: live attenuated yellow fever vaccine strain. PBMCs were isolated from peripheral blood using a standard Ficoll-Paque protocol. Dynabeads CD4 and CD8 positive selection kits were used to isolate the CD4 and CD8 T-cell fractions. TriZol was used to extract RNA from bulk PBMCs, CD4 and CD8 fractions, and dextramer-positive and dextramer-negative fractions. Instrument on record: Illumina NovaSeq 6000. TCR cDNA was synthesized by 5'RACE template switching, through which a universal primer site and unique molecular identifiers were introduced. Priming of cDNA synthesis was performed from both the TCR alpha and TCR beta constant segments. Two PCR steps were used to amplify libraries, with sample barcodes and sequencing adapters being added in the second step. Sequencing of libraries was done on Illumina HiSeq 2500 (2x100 bp) or NovaSeq (2x150 bp). The authors' pipeline ran thus. MIGEC handled demultiplexing of reads and collapsing into UMI consensus sequences, while MiXCR performed V(D)J alignment. Using edgeR on replicate PBMC samples, clonotypes were called vaccine-responding if FDR was below 0.01 and the log2 fold change was above 5 up to day 15. Each bulk clonotype received a CD4 or CD8 identity based on whether the sequenced CD4 or CD8 repertoire contained that clonotype at higher abundance. TCRdb trimmed public reads at Q25 via fastp, called clones via MiXCR and kept in-frame beta chains. Rows with a matching CDR3 protein are joined into one entry that keeps the most common DNA and genes. The V and J calls and clone size come from TCRdb's table, not from the authors' own analysis. Within this sample are 150,000 to 200,000 distinct CDR3 sequences, with about a tenth of them counted one time only. The ten largest clones capture roughly 40% of the sample.

Sequences LGHDT (CDR1) and YNNKEL (CDR2) are obtained from the germline V gene (reference sequence). The germline V end is reduced by 6 bases and the J end by 4 bases; junction bases left unmatched: 8. Counted from cysteine to phenylalanine, this CDR3 has 15 amino acids. Solely the CDR3 DNA is kept, with 45 bases framed from the first base. General study outcomes and caveats: The study included only a couple of donors, which limits how far the findings can be generalized. A small share of clonotypes was detected in both CD4 and CD8 compartments, with the overlap likely arising from convergent recombination. Computational filtering was required because FACS-sorted repertoires could contain abundant contaminating clonotypes from the bulk population. Compared with the primary T-cell response, the secondary T-cell response was faster but weaker, reaching its peak on day 5 rather than on day 15. Most clones expanded after primary vaccination (around 96% of CD4 and 88% of CD8) were re-detected after the booster, suggesting that broad memory maintenance occurred.

As regards this clonotype: No cognate antigen has been identified for it. No base quality values were provided; no much bigger clone lies one nucleotide off.

Sequencing was performed on CD8+ T cells sorted from PBMCs, taken 45 days after the yellow fever booster vaccination. The receptor's source is a man aged 18 to 35 who received the YFV17D yellow fever vaccine. This chain joins TRBV3-1 to TRBJ2-5, and 10 bases in between align with TRBD1. Here the CDR3 is given as CASSRRDRGGETQYF. At the DNA level, the sequence is TGTGCCAGCAGTCGCCGGGACAGGGGTGGAGAGACCCAGTACTTC.